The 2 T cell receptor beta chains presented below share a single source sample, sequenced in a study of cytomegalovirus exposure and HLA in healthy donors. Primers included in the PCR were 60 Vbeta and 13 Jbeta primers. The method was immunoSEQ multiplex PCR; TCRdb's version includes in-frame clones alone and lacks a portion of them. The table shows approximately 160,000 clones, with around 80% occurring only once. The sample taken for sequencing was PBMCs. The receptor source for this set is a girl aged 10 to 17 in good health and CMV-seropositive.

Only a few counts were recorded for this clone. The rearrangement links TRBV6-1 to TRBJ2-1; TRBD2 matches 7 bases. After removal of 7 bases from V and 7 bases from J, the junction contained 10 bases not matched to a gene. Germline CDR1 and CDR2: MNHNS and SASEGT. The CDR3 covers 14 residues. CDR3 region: CASTNLGGYNEQFF. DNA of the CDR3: TGTGCCAGCACCAACCTCGGGGGGTATAATGAGCAGTTCTTC.

The CDR3 protein is CASSVFRTGPLHEQFF. CDR3 DNA sequence: TGTGCCAGCAGTGTCTTCCGGACAGGGCCGTTACATGAGCAGTTCTTC. J is TRBJ2-1 and V is TRBV6-4; 8 positions match TRBD1. This CDR3 contains 16 residues. Germline values: CDR1 MRHNA, CDR2 SNTAGT. Trimming at V came to 4 bases and at J to 8 bases, leaving 13 bases not matched to a gene.